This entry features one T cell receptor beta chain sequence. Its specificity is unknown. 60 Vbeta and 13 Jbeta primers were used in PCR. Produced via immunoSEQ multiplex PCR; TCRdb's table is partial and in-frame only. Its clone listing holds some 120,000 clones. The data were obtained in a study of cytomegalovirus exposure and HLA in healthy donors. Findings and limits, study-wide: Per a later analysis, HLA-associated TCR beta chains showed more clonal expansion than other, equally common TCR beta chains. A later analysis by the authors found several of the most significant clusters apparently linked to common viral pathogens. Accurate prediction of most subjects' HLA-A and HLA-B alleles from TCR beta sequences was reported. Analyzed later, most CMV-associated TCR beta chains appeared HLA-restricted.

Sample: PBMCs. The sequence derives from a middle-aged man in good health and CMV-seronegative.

CDR3 residues: CSAGGTGAYEQYF. The CDR3 DNA reads as TGCAGCGCCGGGGGGACAGGGGCCTACGAGCAGTACTTC. The V gene is TRBV29-1, the J gene TRBJ2-7; 10 nucleotides match TRBD1. V shed 7 bases, J shed 2 bases, and the junction held 5 bases outside the gene matches. This CDR3 spans 13 amino acids. Per the germline V gene, CDR1 is SQVTM and CDR2 is ANQGSEA.